The TCR beta chain under discussion was sequenced for a study of blood T cell repertoires in COVID-19. At the level of the study: The samples span acute and convalescent COVID-19 from the United States, Italy and Spain. The cDNA or gDNA used as material had been derived from T cells, B-cell-depleted T cells, or PBMCs.

In the source study's methods: How many nucleated cells were present was estimated from reference gene primer amplification. Method: immunoSEQ multiplex PCR; TCRdb's copy keeps in-frame clones and lacks some. V and J calls and clone size are given by that table; D and trimming were obtained from the DNA. This sample has approximately 300,000 clones, with about 80% found just once. V shed 3 bases, J shed 7 bases, and the junction held 15 bases outside the gene matches. Looked up from germline, CDR1 is MDHEN and CDR2 is SYDVKM. The CDR3 loop spans 18 amino acids. The Seattle patients, enrolled during active infection, were followed longitudinally.

This chain uses TRBV28 with TRBJ2-1; 10 bases align to TRBD2. The sequencing sample was made of peripheral blood. This receptor was obtained from a person aged 65-85 years with COVID-19, enrolled during active disease. The CDR3 reads CASSFSPFSSGRPNEQFF. The CDR3 DNA is TGTGCCAGCAGTTTCTCTCCATTTTCTAGCGGGAGACCTAATGAGCAGTTCTTC.